This paragraph reports one TCR beta chain. What it binds is unknown. This may arise from a read error, as a much more abundant clone is one base away. These data belong to a study of T cells in Graves' hyperthyroidism and ophthalmopathy. At the level of the study: Peripheral blood was taken when the disease was first diagnosed, before any treatment began. Broader study findings: Ophthalmopathy, which appeared later, was predicted by the model a median roughly 6.4 months before onset. In blood, most of the thyroid clonotypes expanded above 0.001 were also present.

Amplified TCR beta CDR3 regions derived from RNA transcripts. A set of HTBI primers served as the primers for a first-round RT-PCR of the TCR CDR3. TCRdb analysed the multiplex PCR reads with MiXCR anew, one entry per CDR3 protein. Of nearly 600,000 distinct CDR3 sequences in the sample, approximately 15% are singletons; the top ten hold roughly 7.7%. Germline CDR1 LGHNT, CDR2 FRNRAP. CDR3 length: 12 amino acids. V lost 0 bases to trimming and J lost 7 bases, with 4 bases between them. The PBMCs had their origin in around 10 ml of fresh peripheral blood. Sequencing was performed on blood. The sequence was collected from a woman aged 18-29 years with Graves' ophthalmopathy. V is TRBV12-5 and J is TRBJ2-1; D remains unclear. In DNA, the CDR3 is TGTGCTAGTGGTTTGGTACGGAATGAGCAGTTCTTC. It yields the protein CASGLVRNEQFF.